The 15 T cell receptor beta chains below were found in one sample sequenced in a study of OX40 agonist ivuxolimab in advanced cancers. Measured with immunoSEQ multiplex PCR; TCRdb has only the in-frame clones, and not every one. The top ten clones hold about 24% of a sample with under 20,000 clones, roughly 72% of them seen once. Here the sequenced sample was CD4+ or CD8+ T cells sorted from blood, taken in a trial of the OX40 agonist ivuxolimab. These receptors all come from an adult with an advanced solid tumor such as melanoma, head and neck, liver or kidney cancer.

CDR3 residues: CASTDGQGADTQYF. The DNA of the CDR3 is TGTGCCAGCACCGATGGACAGGGCGCGGATACGCAGTATTTT. V and J are TRBV2 and TRBJ2-3, with 8 bases identical to TRBD1. Trimming cost V 7 bases and J 6 bases; bases outside gene matches: 9. Germline assignment: CDR1 SNHLY and CDR2 FYNNEI. The length of the CDR3 is 14 residues.

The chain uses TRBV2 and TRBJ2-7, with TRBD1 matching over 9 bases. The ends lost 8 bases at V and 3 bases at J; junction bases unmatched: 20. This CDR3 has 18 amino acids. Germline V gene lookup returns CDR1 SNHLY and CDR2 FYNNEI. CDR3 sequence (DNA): TGTGCCAGCTTTCGACCGGGACAGGGCTCCAGGGGTTTCTACGAGCAGTACTTC. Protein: CASFRPGQGSRGFYEQYF.

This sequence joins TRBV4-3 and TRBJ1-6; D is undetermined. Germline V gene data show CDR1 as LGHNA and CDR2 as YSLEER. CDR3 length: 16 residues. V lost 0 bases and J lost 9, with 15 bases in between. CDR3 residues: CASSQDLSAQSSPLHF. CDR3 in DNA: TGCGCCAGCAGCCAAGACCTCTCAGCCCAGAGTTCACCCCTCCACTTT.

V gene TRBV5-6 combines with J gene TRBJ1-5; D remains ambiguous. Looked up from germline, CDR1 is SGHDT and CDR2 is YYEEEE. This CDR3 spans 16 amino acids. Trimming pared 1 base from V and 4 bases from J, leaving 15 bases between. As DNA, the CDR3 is TGTGCCAGCAGCTTGATGGGAGCTGCCCGGAATCAGCCCCAGCATTTT. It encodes CASSLMGAARNQPQHF.

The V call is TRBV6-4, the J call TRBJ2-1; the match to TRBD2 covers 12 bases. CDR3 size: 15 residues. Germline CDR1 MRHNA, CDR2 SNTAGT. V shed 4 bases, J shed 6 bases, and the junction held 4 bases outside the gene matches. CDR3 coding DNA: TGTGCCAGCAGTGGAGGGACTAGCGGGTTCAATGAGCAGTTCTTC. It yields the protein CASSGGTSGFNEQFF.

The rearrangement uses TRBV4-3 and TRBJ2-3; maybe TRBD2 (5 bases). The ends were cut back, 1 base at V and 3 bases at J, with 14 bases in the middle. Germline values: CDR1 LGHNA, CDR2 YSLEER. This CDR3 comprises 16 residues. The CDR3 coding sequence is TGCGCCAGCAGCCAAGTTTTACCGGGATTGACAGATACGCAGTATTTT. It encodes CASSQVLPGLTDTQYF.

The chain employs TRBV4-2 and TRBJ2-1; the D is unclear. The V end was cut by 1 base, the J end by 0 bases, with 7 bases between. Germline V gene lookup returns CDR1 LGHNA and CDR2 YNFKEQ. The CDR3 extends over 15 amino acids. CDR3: CASSQGDSSYNEQFF. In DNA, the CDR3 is TGTGCCAGCAGCCAAGGCGACTCCTCCTACAATGAGCAGTTCTTC.

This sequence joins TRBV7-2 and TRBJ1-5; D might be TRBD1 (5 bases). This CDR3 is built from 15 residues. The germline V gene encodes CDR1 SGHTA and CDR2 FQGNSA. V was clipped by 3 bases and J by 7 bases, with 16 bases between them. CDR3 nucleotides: TGTGCCAGCAGCTTGGCCAGGGCAGGCGGACAGCCCCAGCATTTT. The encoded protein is CASSLARAGGQPQHF.

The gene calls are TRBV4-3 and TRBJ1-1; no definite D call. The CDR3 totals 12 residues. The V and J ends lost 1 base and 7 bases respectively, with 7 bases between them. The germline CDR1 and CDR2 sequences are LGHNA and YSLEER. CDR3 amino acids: CASSQGRFEAFF. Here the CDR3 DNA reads TGCGCCAGCAGCCAAGGGAGATTTGAAGCTTTCTTT.

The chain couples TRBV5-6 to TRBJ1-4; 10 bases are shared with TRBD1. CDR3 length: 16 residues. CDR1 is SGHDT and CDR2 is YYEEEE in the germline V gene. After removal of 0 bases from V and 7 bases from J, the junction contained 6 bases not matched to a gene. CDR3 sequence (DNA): TGTGCCAGCAGCTTGGCGACAGGGGGCGTAAGTGAAAAACTGTTTTTT. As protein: CASSLATGGVSEKLFF.

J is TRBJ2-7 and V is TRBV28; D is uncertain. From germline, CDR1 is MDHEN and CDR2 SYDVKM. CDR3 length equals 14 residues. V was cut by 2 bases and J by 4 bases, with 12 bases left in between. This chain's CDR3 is CASSLEVGSYEQYF. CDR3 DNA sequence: TGTGCCAGCAGTTTAGAGGTGGGCTCGTACGAGCAGTACTTC.

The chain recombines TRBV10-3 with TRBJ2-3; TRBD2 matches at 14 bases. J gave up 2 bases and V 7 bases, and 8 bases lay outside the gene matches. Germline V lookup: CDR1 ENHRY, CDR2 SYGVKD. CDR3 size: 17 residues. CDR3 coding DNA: TGTGCCATCACTGCCGGGACTAGCGGGGGACCCACAGATACGCAGTATTTT. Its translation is CAITAGTSGGPTDTQYF.

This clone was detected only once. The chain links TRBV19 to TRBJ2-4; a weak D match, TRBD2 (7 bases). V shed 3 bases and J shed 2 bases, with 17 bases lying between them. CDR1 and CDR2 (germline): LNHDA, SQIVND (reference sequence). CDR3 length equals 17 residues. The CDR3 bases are TGTGCCAGTAGTATCGGACGGGGGGCTACGACCAAAAACATTCAGTACTTC. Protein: CASSIGRGATTKNIQYF.

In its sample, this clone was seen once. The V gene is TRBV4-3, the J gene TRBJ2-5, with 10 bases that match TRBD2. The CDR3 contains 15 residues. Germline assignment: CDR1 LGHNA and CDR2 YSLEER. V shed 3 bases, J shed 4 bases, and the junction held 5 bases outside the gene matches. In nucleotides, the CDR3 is TGCGCCAGCAGCCACTATCTAGCGGGGGTAGAGACCCAGTACTTC. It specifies CASSHYLAGVETQYF.

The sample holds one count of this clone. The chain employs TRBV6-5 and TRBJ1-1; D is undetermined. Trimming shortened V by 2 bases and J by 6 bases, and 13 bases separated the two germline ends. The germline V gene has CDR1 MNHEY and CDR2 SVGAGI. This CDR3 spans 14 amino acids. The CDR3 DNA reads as TGTGCCAGCAGTTACGAGGCCCTAAACGCTGAAGCTTTCTTT. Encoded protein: CASSYEALNAEAFF.